This T cell receptor beta chain was found in a study of cytomegalovirus exposure and HLA in healthy donors. PCR amplification relied on 60 Vbeta primers (plus 13 Jbeta primers). Some clones are missing from TCRdb's copy, which holds only in-frame ones; the method was immunoSEQ multiplex PCR. The sample consists of about 130,000 clones, roughly four fifths of them appearing once. About this clone itself: The antigen remains undetermined.

Germline CDR1 reads MNHEY; CDR2 reads SMNVEV (reference sequence). Trimming took 3 bases from V and 6 from J, leaving 11 bases between them. The CDR3 consists of 14 residues. The study, taken as a whole, reports: When analyzed later, a missense DCLRE1C variant was found to be linked to TCR beta V- and J-gene trimming. For most subjects, TCR beta sequences were reported to predict HLA-A and HLA-B alleles with accuracy. HLA alleles were associated with 15,000 to 20,000 TCR beta sequences in a later analysis at 0.05 false discovery rate. Some public TCRs appeared in many individuals, while most sequences were rare.

The clonotype was recovered from a male donor in good health and CMV-seropositive. The sequenced sample consisted of PBMCs. The chain employs TRBV27 and TRBJ2-2; no clear D gene. CDR3 DNA: TGTGCCAGCAGTTTCAGCCGAGGCTCCGGGGAGCTGTTTTTT. Its translation: CASSFSRGSGELFF.